This T cell receptor (beta chain) was recovered during a study of Graves' ophthalmopathy and Graves' hyperthyroidism. Study at large: The collection of peripheral blood took place at initial diagnosis, before any treatment. Whole-study findings and limits: Most clonotypes expanded in thyroid above 0.001 frequency were present in blood too.

Enrollment excluded any patients with other autoimmune diseases, uncontrolled infections, pregnancy or lactation. Germline V gene data show CDR1 as SGHTA and CDR2 as FQGNSA. The V and J ends lost 4 bases and 3 bases, in that order; junction bases with no gene match: 10. This CDR3 has 16 residues. The study amplified TCR beta CDR3 regions using RNA transcripts. Scientists carried out first-round RT-PCR using HTBI primers and then a second-round multiplex PCR. TCRdb passed the multiplex PCR reads through MiXCR, listing each CDR3 protein once. The data show about 50,000 distinct CDR3 sequences, roughly 46% seen once. In its sample, this clonotype was seen many times. Its antigen is as yet unknown.

The J gene is TRBJ1-1, the V gene TRBV7-2; 8 bases line up with TRBD1. The origin of this receptor is an adult woman with Graves' ophthalmopathy. Sequencing was carried out using peripheral blood. The CDR3 nucleotides are TGTGCCAGCAGCTCGGACAGGGCCCCTGTTCACACTGAAGCTTTCTTT. Translated: CASSSDRAPVHTEAFF.